This T cell receptor (beta chain) was captured by sequencing in a study of blood T cell repertoires in COVID-19. The wider study: Acute-phase and convalescent COVID-19 samples originated in the United States, Italy and Spain. The analysed material was cDNA or gDNA that came from T cells, B-cell-depleted T cells, or PBMCs.

This clone appeared once. Per germline, CDR1 SNHLY and CDR2 FYNNEI. The junction had 11 bases not matched to a gene; V was cut back by 8 bases and J by 5 bases. The CDR3 runs 14 residues. Under the authors' procedure: From reference gene primer amplification, estimates of nucleated cell counts were derived. TCRdb's table, derived via immunoSEQ multiplex PCR, lists solely in-frame clones and lacks some. The V and J calls and clone size were taken over from that table, and D and trimming were inferred from the DNA. Of about 240,000 clones in the sample, roughly 86% are singletons; the top ten hold approximately 6.8%.

The receptor was isolated from a woman in her seventies with active or convalescent COVID-19. The rearrangement links TRBV2 to TRBJ2-5, with 7 bases matching TRBD2. Sequenced sample: peripheral blood. The CDR3: CASFGGFTSETQYF. The DNA for the CDR3 is TGTGCCAGCTTCGGGGGGTTTACCAGCGAGACCCAGTACTTC.